Presented here are 20 T cell receptor beta chains from one specimen sequenced in a study of monozygotic twins with inflammatory bowel disease. TCRdb reprocessed the 5' RACE reads, keeping one entry per CDR3 protein, no DNA. Its clone listing holds about 450,000 distinct CDR3 sequences. The sequencing input was blood. The receptors were sampled from a human donor with ulcerative colitis or Crohn's disease, or a healthy co-twin of an affected twin (not recorded which).

The V gene is TRBV7-6, the J gene TRBJ2-2; the TRBD2 assignment by TCRdb is unverifiable without DNA. The CDR3 is made up of 15 amino acids. CDR1 is SGHVS and CDR2 is FNYEAQ in the germline V gene. The CDR3 region is CASSLQADNTGELFF.

The chain has TRBV15 and TRBJ2-1; TCRdb's D call, TRBD2, is unchecked because there is no DNA. The germline gives CDR1 LNHNV, CDR2 YYDKDF (reference sequence). CDR3 length: 16 residues. The CDR3: CATSPRGGPPYNEQFF.

The chain has TRBV4-1 and TRBJ1-4; TCRdb proposes TRBD1, but this gene call is untestable without DNA. Germline V gene data show CDR1 as MGHRA and CDR2 as YSYEKL. The CDR3 length is 16 residues. CDR3 amino acids: CASSPGDRRRGGKLFF.

The chain employs TRBV25-1 and TRBJ2-3; TCRdb's assignment of TRBD2 cannot be checked, as there is no DNA. Germline V gives CDR1 MGHDK, CDR2 SYGVNS. This CDR3 is 15 amino acids long. The chain's CDR3 is CASSPGLAATDTQYF. The variable domain in full, with the rest retrieved from reference TRBV25-1 and TRBJ2-3, is EADIYQTPRYLVIGTGKKITLECSQTMGHDKMYWYQQDPGMELHLIHYSYGVNSTEKGDLSSESTVSRIRTEHFPLTLESARPSHTSQYLCASSPGLAATDTQYFGPGTRLTVL.

The chain uses TRBV7-2 and TRBJ2-1; TCRdb proposes TRBD2, but this gene call is untestable without DNA. Germline V gives CDR1 SGHTA, CDR2 FQGNSA. The CDR3 runs 15 residues. This chain's CDR3 is CASRYTSGSNNEQFF.

The J gene is TRBJ1-1, the V gene TRBV29-1; TCRdb names TRBD1, which stays unverified in the absence of DNA. Per the germline V gene, CDR1 is SQVTM and CDR2 is ANQGSEA. CDR3 length equals 13 residues. The CDR3 sequence: CSVATGQNTEAFF.

The chain has TRBV6-1 and TRBJ1-2; TCRdb returns TRBD1, unconfirmable since there is no DNA. This CDR3 region has 16 residues. Germline values: CDR1 MNHNS, CDR2 SASEGT. The CDR3 region is CASNPRLQGAISGYTF.

The V call is TRBV20-1, the J call TRBJ2-1. The CDR3 has 13 residues. Germline V gene data show CDR1 as DFQATT and CDR2 as SNEGSKA (reference sequence). The CDR3 sequence is CSARDLTDNEQFF.

V usage is TRBV5-5 and J usage is TRBJ1-1. The CDR3 extends over 14 amino acids. CDR1 is SGHKS and CDR2 is YYEKEE in the germline V gene (reference sequence). The CDR3 is CASSLIPMNTEAFF.

The chain recombines TRBV5-5 with TRBJ2-1; the TCRdb call, TRBD2, lacks DNA for checking. This CDR3 is built from 14 residues. Germline V gene sequence: CDR1 SGHKS, CDR2 YYEKEE (reference sequence). CDR3 sequence reads: CASSRLAGENEQFF.

This chain uses TRBV5-1 with TRBJ2-2; no DNA is available, so the TRBD2 call from TCRdb remains unchecked. This CDR3 has 18 amino acids. The germline gives CDR1 SGHRS, CDR2 YFSETQ. CDR3 amino acids: CASSKGFASGPNTGELFF.

The chain employs TRBV5-1 and TRBJ2-7; TCRdb names TRBD1, which stays unverified in the absence of DNA. This CDR3 is built from 14 residues. Germline CDR1 SGHRS, CDR2 YFSETQ. CDR3: CASSAGQGGGEQYF.

The chain uses TRBV10-3 and TRBJ1-2. There are 18 residues in the CDR3. Germline CDR1 is ENHRY and CDR2 is SYGVKD. CDR3 protein: CAISGAVTNYRGPYGYTF.

The V call is TRBV12-3 or TRBV12-4, the J call TRBJ1-2; TCRdb outputs TRBD1, but without DNA this stays unchecked. CDR3 length equals 15 residues. CDR3 residues: CASSLGTDASYGYTF.

The chain couples TRBV18 to TRBJ1-3. Germline V gene sequence: CDR1 KGHSH, CDR2 LQKENI. The CDR3 loop spans 16 amino acids. CDR3 residues: CASSPPSADSGNTIYF.

The rearrangement links TRBV29-1 to TRBJ2-1; TCRdb's D call, TRBD2, is unchecked because there is no DNA. Germline V gene data show CDR1 as SQVTM and CDR2 as ANQGSEA. The CDR3 runs to 15 residues. The CDR3 loop reads CSVLPSGRRYNEQFF.

The chain uses TRBV6-1 and TRBJ1-1; TCRdb reports TRBD1, a call that lacks DNA to check it against. This CDR3 spans 13 amino acids. Germline CDR1 MNHNS, CDR2 SASEGT. Here the CDR3 reads CASSGDRAAGAFF.

The chain combines TRBV12-3 or TRBV12-4 with TRBJ2-7; TCRdb's assignment of TRBD1 cannot be checked, as there is no DNA. The CDR3 has 14 residues. Here the CDR3 reads CASSISPGAYEQYF.

The chain joins TRBV7-8 to TRBJ2-1; absent DNA, TCRdb's TRBD2 call cannot be checked. CDR3 length: 15 residues. CDR1 and CDR2 (germline): SGHVS, FQNEAQ. CDR3 residues: CASSLLGGIYNEQFF.

The rearrangement links TRBV4-1 to TRBJ1-4; TCRdb reports TRBD1, a call that lacks DNA to check it against. This CDR3 comprises 15 residues. Germline CDR1 MGHRA, CDR2 YSYEKL. CDR3 amino acids: CASSLGTGVSEKLFF.